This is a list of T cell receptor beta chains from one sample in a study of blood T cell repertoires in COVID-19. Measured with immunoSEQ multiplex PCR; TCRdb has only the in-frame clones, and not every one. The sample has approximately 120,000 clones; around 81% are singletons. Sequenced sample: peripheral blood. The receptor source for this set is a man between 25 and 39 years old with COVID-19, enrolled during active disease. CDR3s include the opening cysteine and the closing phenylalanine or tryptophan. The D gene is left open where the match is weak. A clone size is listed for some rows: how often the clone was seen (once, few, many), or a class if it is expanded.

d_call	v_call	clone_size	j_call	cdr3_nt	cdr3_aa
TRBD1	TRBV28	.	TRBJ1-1	TGTGCCAGCAGTTACTCCCCGACAGGGGGCTCTTTGAACACTGAAGCTTTCTTT	CASSYSPTGGSLNTEAFF
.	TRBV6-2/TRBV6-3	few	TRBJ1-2	TGTGCCAGCAGTTACTCGGTTGAGGGGGATGGCTACACCTTC	CASSYSVEGDGYTF
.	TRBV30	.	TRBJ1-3	TGTGCCTGGAGAGACCTCGGACTAACTGGAAACACCATATATTTT	CAWRDLGLTGNTIYF
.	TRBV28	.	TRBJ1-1	TGTGCCAGCAGTTTCGACTTCAGAGCGAACACAGAAGCTTTCTTT	CASSFDFRANTEAFF
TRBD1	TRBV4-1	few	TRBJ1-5	TGCGCCAGCAGCCAAGATTGGGCAGGGGGCTTCCAGCCCCAGCATTTT	CASSQDWAGGFQPQHF
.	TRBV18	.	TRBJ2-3	TGTGCCAGCTCCTCGTTCACAGATACGCAGTATTTT	CASSSFTDTQYF
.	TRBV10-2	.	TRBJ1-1	TGCGCCACCGAGCAGAGTACAGGGATTGGTGCTGAAGCTTTCTTT	CATEQSTGIGAEAFF
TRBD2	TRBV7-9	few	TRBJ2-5	TGTGCCAGCACCCCGACTAGCGGAGACAAAGAGACCCAGTACTTC	CASTPTSGDKETQYF
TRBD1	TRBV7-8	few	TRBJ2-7	TGTGCCAGCAGCTTAACCGACAGGGGGGACTACGAGCAGTACTTC	CASSLTDRGDYEQYF
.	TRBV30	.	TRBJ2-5	TGTGCCTGGAGTGTAATGAGGGAGACCCAGTACTTC	CAWSVMRETQYF
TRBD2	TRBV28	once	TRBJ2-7	TGTGCCAGCAGTCCCCGCGGGAGTATCTACGAGCAGTACTTC	CASSPRGSIYEQYF
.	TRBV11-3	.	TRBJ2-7	TGTGCCAGCAGCTTAGAGACAGTACGCGACGAGCAGTACTTC	CASSLETVRDEQYF
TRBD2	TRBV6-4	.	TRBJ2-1	TGTGCCAGCAGTGACTCTCTAGCGGACTACAATGAGCAGTTCTTC	CASSDSLADYNEQFF
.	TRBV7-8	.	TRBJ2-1	TGTGCCAGCAGCTTAGTTCTCTACAATGAGCAGTTCTTC	CASSLVLYNEQFF
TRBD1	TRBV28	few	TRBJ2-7	TGTGCCAGCAGCCCGACAGGGAGAATTCCTTACGAGCAGTACTTC	CASSPTGRIPYEQYF
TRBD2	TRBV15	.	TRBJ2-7	TGTGCCACCAGCAGATTGGGAGGGTACGAGCAGTACTTC	CATSRLGGYEQYF
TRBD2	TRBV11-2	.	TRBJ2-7	TGTGCCAGCAGCTTGCCGGGACTAGACGACGAGCAGTACTTC	CASSLPGLDDEQYF
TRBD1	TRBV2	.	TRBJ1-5	TGTGCCAGCAGTGGGGACAGGACCCTCAATCAGCCCCAGCATTTT	CASSGDRTLNQPQHF
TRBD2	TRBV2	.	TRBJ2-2	TGTGCCAGCATCGGACTAGCGGGAGGGCCGGGCACCGGGGAGCTGTTTTTT	CASIGLAGGPGTGELFF
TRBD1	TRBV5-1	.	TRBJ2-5	TGCGCCAGCAGCCTTAGGACAGGGCTTGGTGTGGCCGAGACCCAGTACTTC	CASSLRTGLGVAETQYF
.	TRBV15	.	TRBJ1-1	TGTGCCACCAGTATCGGACAGCTGAACACTGAAGCTTTCTTT	CATSIGQLNTEAFF
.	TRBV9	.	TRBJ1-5	TGTGCCAGCAGCGCTGGGCCGACAGCAAATCAGCCCCAGCATTTT	CASSAGPTANQPQHF
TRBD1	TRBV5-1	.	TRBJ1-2	TGCGCCAGCAGTCCCGGACAGGGTGCGGGCTATGGCTACACCTTC	CASSPGQGAGYGYTF
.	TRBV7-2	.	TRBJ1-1	TGTGCCAGCAGCAACACGGCAGGGAACACTGAAGCTTTCTTT	CASSNTAGNTEAFF
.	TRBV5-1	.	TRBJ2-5	TGCGCCAGCAGCGTGCAGGCGTGGGGGCAGGGCCCAAAGACCCAGTACTTC	CASSVQAWGQGPKTQYF
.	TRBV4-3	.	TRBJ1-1	TGCGCCAGCAGCCAACGGACAGCCGGGAACACTGAAGCTTTCTTT	CASSQRTAGNTEAFF
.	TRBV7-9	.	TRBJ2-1	TGTGCCAGCAGCCAGACTAAACACAATGAGCAGTTCTTC	CASSQTKHNEQFF